The next 27 T cell receptor beta chains were all read from a single sample in a study of cytomegalovirus exposure and HLA in healthy donors (dated by TCRdb to the late 2010s). The library was generated by the immunoSEQ multiplex PCR assay. TCRdb limited this immuneACCESS table to in-frame rearrangements with V and J called. A share of clones is missing; checked studies link under half to unresolved V genes, and the rest is unexplained. The sample table lists about 160,000 clones, nearly 90% of them with a count of one. The top ten clones comprise 4% to 5% of the sample. The sequenced sample was PBMCs. Receptors originate from a man younger than 35 in good health and CMV-seropositive.

The chain combines TRBV7-8 with TRBJ1-3; D gene ambiguous. Germline values: CDR1 SGHVS, CDR2 FQNEAQ. With 1 base removed from V and 2 bases from J, the gap between germline ends came to 15 bases. This CDR3 region has 17 residues. The CDR3 coding sequence is TGTGCCAGCAGCTTAGTTGAGAGGCTTGTAGCTGGAAACACCATATATTTT. Protein product: CASSLVERLVAGNTIYF.

The chain joins TRBV15 to TRBJ1-2, with 7 positions matching TRBD1. The ends lost 0 bases at V and 5 bases at J; junction bases unmatched: 9. CDR1 is LNHNV and CDR2 is YYDKDF in the germline V gene (reference sequence). This CDR3 is built from 16 residues. CDR3 residues: CATSREVGQERYGYTF. CDR3 nucleotide sequence: TGTGCCACCAGCAGAGAAGTCGGACAGGAACGGTATGGCTACACCTTC.

The rearrangement uses TRBV18 and TRBJ2-2; 10 bases fit TRBD2. V gave up 7 bases and J gave up 5 bases; unmatched junction bases: 4. Germline loops: CDR1 KGHSH, CDR2 LQKENI. CDR3 size: 14 residues. The CDR3 nucleotides are TGTGCCAGCTTAGCGGGAGGTTTAACCGGGGAGCTGTTTTTT. Its protein product is CASLAGGLTGELFF.

The chain is built from TRBV29-1 and TRBJ1-1, with unresolved D. Trimming left V 4 bases short and J 4 bases short, with 19 bases between. Looked up from germline, CDR1 is SQVTM and CDR2 is ANQGSEA. CDR3 length: 15 residues. In DNA, the CDR3 is TGCAGCGTTGTCGGATGGACGGGATGGGCCACTGAAGCTTTCTTT. Its protein product is CSVVGWTGWATEAFF.

This sequence joins TRBV28 and TRBJ2-7; a possible D gene is TRBD1 (6 bases). The CDR3 contains 15 residues. Germline loops: CDR1 MDHEN, CDR2 SYDVKM. Trimming cost V 2 bases and J 1 base, with 12 bases left between them. The CDR3 here is CASSLEPGHSYEQYF. The DNA of the CDR3 is TGTGCCAGCAGTTTAGAACCGGGACATTCCTACGAGCAGTACTTC. Complete variable domain (other parts from reference TRBV28 and TRBJ2-7): DVKVTQSSRYLVKRTGEKVFLECVQDMDHENMFWYRQDPGLGLRLIYFSYDVKMKEKGDIPEGYSVSREKKERFSLILESASTNQTSMYLCASSLEPGHSYEQYFGPGTRLTVT.

The CDR3 loop reads CASGRGGYNEQFF. The CDR3 DNA reads TGCGCCAGCGGGCGGGGGGGCTACAATGAGCAGTTCTTC. The rearrangement links TRBV10-1 to TRBJ2-1; TRBD2 agrees at 9 bases. J gave up 3 bases and V 8 bases, and 2 bases lay outside the gene matches. The CDR3 is 13 amino acids. Germline CDR1 is WNHNN and CDR2 is SYGVQD (reference sequence).

The J gene is TRBJ2-7, the V gene TRBV4-1, with 9 bases lining up with TRBD2. Trimming removed 0 bases from V and 4 bases from J; junction bases left unmatched: 7. This CDR3 has 16 amino acids. Germline values: CDR1 MGHRA, CDR2 YSYEKL. CDR3 region: CASSQETAGGSYEQYF. DNA of the CDR3: TGCGCCAGCAGCCAAGAAACCGCGGGAGGGAGTTACGAGCAGTACTTC.

V and J are TRBV13 and TRBJ2-1, with 11 bases lining up with TRBD2. Trimming at V came to 5 bases and at J to 6 bases, leaving 6 bases not matched to a gene. Germline V CDR1 and CDR2: PRHDT, FYEKMQ (reference sequence). The CDR3 covers 15 residues. In DNA, the CDR3 is TGTGCCAGCAGCAAGACTAGCGGGACACCCAATGAGCAGTTCTTC. It encodes CASSKTSGTPNEQFF.

V gene TRBV6-5 combines with J gene TRBJ1-2, with 7 bases aligning to TRBD1. The CDR3 loop spans 13 amino acids. The germline CDR1 and CDR2 sequences are MNHEY and SVGAGI. Unmatched junction bases numbered 4, after V lost 4 bases and J lost 5 bases. The CDR3 DNA reads as TGTGCCAGCAGTTCGCGGGACAGATATGGCTACACCTTC. Protein sequence: CASSSRDRYGYTF.

The CDR3 loop reads CASNKLKGLAGGWETQYF. The CDR3 nucleotides read TGTGCCAGCAACAAACTCAAGGGACTAGCGGGAGGCTGGGAGACCCAGTACTTC. This chain links TRBV27 with TRBJ2-5, with 15 bases identical to TRBD2. CDR1 MNHEY and CDR2 SMNVEV come from the germline V gene (reference sequence). V dropped 7 bases and J dropped 5; count of bases not matched to a gene: 14. This CDR3 has 18 residues.

This clone was seen a few times. DNA of the CDR3: TGTGCCAGCAGTTTGCCGACAGGGGCCTCCTACGAGCAGTACTTC. It is translated as CASSLPTGASYEQYF. This chain connects TRBV28 to TRBJ2-7; 8 bases line up with TRBD1. CDR3 length equals 15 residues. Germline values: CDR1 MDHEN, CDR2 SYDVKM. Trimming removed 3 bases from V and 0 bases from J; junction bases left unmatched: 4.

This rearrangement joins TRBV9 to TRBJ2-5, with D possibly TRBD2 on 5 matching bases. V was trimmed by 0 bases and J by 3 bases, leaving 6 bases between them. The CDR3 totals 13 residues. Germline CDR1 is SGDLS and CDR2 is YYNGEE. CDR3 nucleotides: TGTGCCAGCAGCGTAGTGGGAGAAGAGACCCAGTACTTC. Its protein product is CASSVVGEETQYF.

The chain employs TRBV29-1 and TRBJ2-7, with a possible D match to TRBD1 (5 bases). The germline gives CDR1 SQVTM, CDR2 ANQGSEA. The CDR3 runs 12 residues. Deletions cut 6 bases from V and 5 bases from J, with 14 bases between. The CDR3 region has the DNA TGCAGCGTCGCAACAGGCCTGAACGAGCAGTACTTC. Protein: CSVATGLNEQYF.

The chain employs TRBV7-6 and TRBJ2-1, with D tentatively TRBD1 (5 bases). This CDR3 contains 12 residues. Germline CDR1 reads SGHVS; CDR2 reads FNYEAQ. V was clipped by 5 bases and J by 6 bases, with 8 bases between them. The CDR3 DNA is TGTGCCAGCAGCGGCAGGGTCAATGAGCAGTTCTTC. Protein sequence: CASSGRVNEQFF.

This chain uses TRBV6-5 with TRBJ2-3; a possible D gene is TRBD1 (6 bases). Germline loops: CDR1 MNHEY, CDR2 SVGAGI. V was trimmed by 4 bases and J by 2 bases, leaving 16 bases between them. The CDR3 has 16 residues. CDR3 coding DNA: TGTGCCAGCAGTTCCCTCCGTTGGACAGCCACAGATACGCAGTATTTT. Its translation: CASSSLRWTATDTQYF.

The chain recombines TRBV4-1 with TRBJ1-1; 7 bases fit TRBD1. With 3 bases clipped from V and 7 bases from J, the junction kept 11 bases outside the gene matches. The length of the CDR3 is 15 residues. Per germline, CDR1 MGHRA and CDR2 YSYEKL. In nucleotides, the CDR3 is TGCGCCAGCAGCCAGTCACCCCGGGACAGCAATGAAGCTTTCTTT. It translates to CASSQSPRDSNEAFF.

This sequence joins TRBV15 and TRBJ2-7, with D unclear. The CDR3 extends over 12 amino acids. The V end was cut by 0 bases, the J end by 3 bases, with 3 bases between. The germline V gene has CDR1 LNHNV and CDR2 YYDKDF (reference sequence). The CDR3 reads CATSRDFYEQYF. The CDR3 DNA follows: TGTGCCACCAGCAGAGACTTCTACGAGCAGTACTTC.

This clone was counted only a few times. The chain joins TRBV7-9 to TRBJ2-1, with 7 bases that match TRBD1. CDR1 and CDR2 from the germline V gene are SEHNR and FQNEAQ (reference sequence). This CDR3 comprises 17 residues. J was trimmed by 5 bases and V by 4 bases; bases with no gene match: 14. The chain's CDR3 is CASSSMSTGESDNEQFF. DNA for the CDR3: TGTGCCAGCAGCTCGATGTCAACAGGGGAGAGTGACAATGAGCAGTTCTTC.

The chain couples TRBV6-1 to TRBJ2-1; a possible D gene is TRBD1 (5 bases). The germline V gene encodes CDR1 MNHNS and CDR2 SASEGT. CDR3 size: 15 residues. V lost 3 bases and J lost 1, with 10 bases in between. In DNA form, the CDR3 reads TGTGCCAGCAGTGAGTGGCAGGGATCCTACAATGAGCAGTTCTTC. Its translation is CASSEWQGSYNEQFF.

This clone was recorded once. J is TRBJ1-4 and V is TRBV6-6, with a possible D match to TRBD1 (5 bases). The V gene's germline CDR1 is MNHNY and CDR2 SVGAGI (reference sequence). There are 16 residues in the CDR3. V was trimmed by 2 bases and J by 3 bases, leaving 13 bases between them. CDR3 nucleotide sequence: TGTGCCAGCAGTTACGGGCAGGGCCGGGCTAATGAAAAACTGTTTTTT. Its protein is CASSYGQGRANEKLFF.

The chain uses TRBV10-3 and TRBJ1-1, with D possibly TRBD1 on 6 matching bases. Per the germline V gene, CDR1 is ENHRY and CDR2 is SYGVKD. V lost 6 bases, J lost 6 bases, and 11 bases lay in between. The CDR3 covers 12 residues. CDR3 nucleotides: TGTGCCATCAGCGTCGGACAGTCTGAAGCTTTCTTT. Amino acids: CAISVGQSEAFF.

The rearrangement links TRBV18 to TRBJ2-1, with D uncertain. Germline lookup yields CDR1 KGHSH and CDR2 LQKENI. Trimming took 2 bases from V and 1 from J, leaving 12 bases between them. CDR3 length: 16 residues. The CDR3 nucleotides read TGTGCCAGCTCACCAAGACTTCGCGGTTCCTACAATGAGCAGTTCTTC. It codes for CASSPRLRGSYNEQFF.

The chain combines TRBV6-5 with TRBJ1-5, with D possibly being TRBD1 (5 bases). Germline values: CDR1 MNHEY, CDR2 SVGAGI. With 4 bases removed from V and 2 bases from J, the gap between germline ends came to 9 bases. This CDR3 spans 14 amino acids. CDR3 residues: CASSLQGGNQPQHF. The CDR3, as DNA: TGTGCCAGCAGTTTGCAGGGTGGCAATCAGCCCCAGCATTTT.

This sequence joins TRBV11-3 and TRBJ2-2; 9 bases agree with TRBD1. CDR1 and CDR2 from the germline V gene are SGHNT and YENEEA. The CDR3 has 15 residues. The V gene end was trimmed by 3 bases and the J gene end by 4 bases; junction bases not matched to a gene: 3. The CDR3 region is CASSFSDRGTGELFF. CDR3 DNA: TGTGCCAGCAGCTTTTCGGACAGGGGCACCGGGGAGCTGTTTTTT.

DNA for the CDR3: TGTGCCAGCAGCTTCAGATCAGATACGCAGTATTTT. Residues: CASSFRSDTQYF. The chain is built from TRBV7-9 and TRBJ2-3; D ambiguous. Trimming removed 3 bases from V and 4 bases from J, with 5 bases in between. Germline V gene data show CDR1 as SEHNR and CDR2 as FQNEAQ (reference sequence). The CDR3 runs to 12 residues.

The chain is built from TRBV13 and TRBJ2-3, with no clear D. This CDR3 contains 14 residues. V was trimmed by 2 bases and J by 5 bases, leaving 11 bases between them. CDR1 is PRHDT and CDR2 is FYEKMQ in the germline V gene (reference sequence). The CDR3 bases are TGTGCCAGCAGCTTATTGGCGGCACAAGATACGCAGTATTTT. Translated, it gives CASSLLAAQDTQYF.

The CDR3 protein is CASSLAVNSNQPQHF. The CDR3 coding sequence is TGTGCCAGCAGTTTGGCCGTGAATAGCAATCAGCCCCAGCATTTT. J is TRBJ1-5 and V is TRBV27; D ambiguous. Germline V gene data show CDR1 as MNHEY and CDR2 as SMNVEV (reference sequence). Trimming pared 3 bases from V and 0 bases from J, leaving 9 bases between. The CDR3 consists of 15 residues.